This record looks at one TCR beta chain sequence and its context. These data come from a study of blood T cell repertoires in COVID-19. The overall study: The samples span acute and convalescent COVID-19 from the United States, Italy and Spain.

Germline assignment: CDR1 SGHVS and CDR2 FQNEAQ. Trimming removed 5 bases from V and 13 bases from J, with 20 bases in between. This CDR3 has 13 residues. Per the authors' pipeline: Amplification of reference gene primers provided the estimated nucleated cell counts. The assay was immunoSEQ multiplex PCR, and TCRdb's table has in-frame clones only and misses some. For V, J and clone size, that table is used; D and trimming come from the DNA. This sample has roughly 310,000 clones, with roughly nine tenths found just once. The TCR was taken from a man aged 60-69 years who had recovered from COVID-19. This rearrangement joins TRBV7-8 to TRBJ1-1, with unresolved D. Sequenced input: PBMCs or T cells enriched from blood (not recorded which). In DNA, the CDR3 is TGTGCCAGCAGCCCCGACCCCGGACGGGCGGGTTTCTTT. It is translated as CASSPDPGRAGFF.